Below, 10 T cell receptor beta chains from the same sample are listed, as sequenced in a study of CD8 T cells in Susac syndrome (dated 2019 in TCRdb). Libraries came from the immunoSEQ multiplex PCR assay. RNA was extracted using the RNeasy kit, and about 0.5 to 1 ug of the RNA was reverse transcribed with random hexamers. The public reads were quality trimmed at Q25 with fastp and then assembled into clones with MiXCR by TCRdb, keeping productive beta chains. One record per CDR3 amino acid sequence lists the most common genes and DNA. Across this sample there are 150,000 to 200,000 distinct CDR3 sequences, with 90% to 95% seen only once. The biggest ten clones account for 0.093% of the sample. The material sequenced was CD4+ T cells from PBMCs. These receptors originate from a human donor with multiple sclerosis.

The CDR3: CATGSGGVGETQYF. DNA for the CDR3: TGTGCCACCGGGAGTGGGGGGGTTGGAGAGACCCAGTACTTC. J is TRBJ2-5 and V is TRBV24-1, with TRBD2 matching 7 bases. This CDR3 has 14 amino acids. From germline, CDR1 is KGHDR and CDR2 SFDVKD. V was pared by 9 bases and J by 4 bases, with 10 bases of the junction left unmatched.

This chain links TRBV5-4 with TRBJ2-7, with 12 bases lining up with TRBD2. The CDR3 is 15 amino acids. Trimming removed 3 bases from V and 7 bases from J; junction bases left unmatched: 8. Germline lookup yields CDR1 SGHNT and CDR2 YYREEE (reference sequence). CDR3 residues: CASSSRLAGVGEQYF. CDR3 DNA: TGTGCCAGCAGCTCCAGACTAGCGGGAGTCGGGGAGCAGTACTTC.

This clonotype has just one count. The chain carries TRBV3-1 and TRBJ1-2; no clear D gene. Germline CDR1 and CDR2: LGHDT and YNNKEL (reference sequence). Trimming pared 4 bases from V and 1 base from J, leaving 10 bases between. CDR3 length: 14 residues. The CDR3 loop reads CASSPTGNNYGYTF. The CDR3 DNA reads as TGTGCCAGCAGCCCGACGGGGAATAACTATGGCTACACCTTC.

A few counts support this clonotype. V usage is TRBV6-1 and J usage is TRBJ2-3; no definite D call. Deletions cut 8 bases from V and 4 bases from J, with 7 bases between. This CDR3 comprises 11 residues. The germline gives CDR1 MNHNS, CDR2 SASEGT. The CDR3 DNA reads TGTGCCAGCTGGTTCTCAGATACGCAGTATTTT. Protein product: CASWFSDTQYF.

V usage is TRBV30 and J usage is TRBJ2-2; 9 nucleotides align to TRBD1. Germline V gene data show CDR1 as GTSNPN and CDR2 as SVGIG (reference sequence). Trimming took 2 bases from V and 5 from J; bases not matched to a gene: 6. The CDR3 sequence is 15 residues long. The CDR3 coding sequence is TGTGCCTGGAGTATCCGGGACAGGGAAACCGGGGAGCTGTTTTTT. Its protein is CAWSIRDRETGELFF.

This rearrangement joins TRBV6-1 to TRBJ2-5; D is possibly TRBD2 (6 bases). Germline values: CDR1 MNHNS, CDR2 SASEGT. The V end lost 8 bases, the J end lost 3 bases, and 10 bases lay between the germline ends. The length of the CDR3 is 12 residues. The CDR3: CASWEVKETQYF. CDR3 nucleotides: TGTGCCAGCTGGGAGGTGAAAGAGACCCAGTACTTC.

The chain combines TRBV5-4 with TRBJ2-1; TRBD2 matches 11 bases. The trim removed 6 bases at V and 4 bases at J, leaving 9 bases unmatched. CDR3 length: 16 amino acids. Germline V gene data show CDR1 as SGHNT and CDR2 as YYREEE (reference sequence). As DNA, the CDR3 is TGTGCCAGCAACTTAGGACTAGCGGGCACTTACAATGAGCAGTTCTTC. Encoded protein: CASNLGLAGTYNEQFF.

The chain recombines TRBV12-3 or TRBV12-4 with TRBJ1-1; the D gene is possibly TRBD1 (6 bases). CDR3 length: 12 amino acids. V shed 5 bases and J shed 8 bases, with 12 bases lying between them. The CDR3 loop is CASSQRGIEAFF. CDR3 coding DNA: TGTGCCAGCAGTCAAAGGGGGATCGAAGCTTTCTTT.

This chain connects TRBV30 to TRBJ2-7; the D is unclear. There are 12 residues in the CDR3. Germline V gene lookup returns CDR1 GTSNPN and CDR2 SVGIG (reference sequence). V gave up 3 bases and J gave up 4 bases, with 10 bases separating them. CDR3 sequence reads: CAWRRRSYEQYF. Written as DNA, the CDR3 is TGTGCCTGGAGACGTAGATCGTACGAGCAGTACTTC.

The chain recombines TRBV15 with TRBJ1-5, with a tentative D call TRBD1 (5 bases). The germline gives CDR1 LNHNV, CDR2 YYDKDF (reference sequence). This CDR3 comprises 15 residues. V was cut by 3 bases and J by 1 base, with 10 bases left in between. The CDR3 loop is CATSRTALSNQPQHF. Written as DNA, the CDR3 is TGTGCCACCAGCAGGACAGCTCTAAGCAATCAGCCCCAGCATTTT. Based on the CDR3 plus reference TRBV15 and TRBJ1-5, the full variable domain is DAMVIQNPRYQVTQFGKPVTLSCSQTLNHNVMYWYQQKSSQAPKLLFHYYDKDFNNEADTPDNFQSRRPNTSFCFLDIRSPGLGDTAMYLCATSRTALSNQPQHFGDGTRLSIL.